This T cell receptor beta chain was sequenced for a study of beta chain features in type 1 diabetes. The investigators reverse transcribed all of the isolated RNA, so they sequenced expressed TCRB transcripts. Repertoires were generated with immunoSEQ multiplex PCR, while TCRdb's copy carries only in-frame clones and drops some. The sample holds some 45,000 clones, roughly 68% seen once. Via CD45RO/CCR7/CD25/CD127/CD95/CD27, cells of the CD4+ naive, central memory, regulatory and stem cell-like memory subsets were sorted. All of the sorted populations showed purity greater than 95%. The study's findings and limits: In all four CD4+ subsets, TCRB CDR3 length was significantly, moderately reduced in type 1 diabetes.

There are 16 residues in the CDR3. The J segment lost 7 bases and the V segment lost 1 base, leaving 5 bases of the junction unmatched. Germline CDR1 reads SGHTA; CDR2 reads FQGNSA. This clone was seen more than once but under ten times. No antigen is known for it. The clonotype originates from a woman aged 18-29 years with type 1 diabetes. Sequencing was done on a sample of Tregs from blood. This chain uses TRBV7-2 with TRBJ2-1; TRBD2 aligns across 12 bases. The CDR3 DNA is TGTGCCAGCAGCTTAGGGGGGACTAGCGGGCGGAATGAGCAGTTCTTC. Translating it yields CASSLGGTSGRNEQFF.